This T cell receptor (beta chain) is drawn from a study of tumor and adjacent non-tumor tissue in lung cancer. As for the study in general: Patients comprised 12 adenocarcinoma, 2 squamous cell carcinoma and 1 small cell lung cancer. Whole-study findings and limits: Shorter survival was associated with higher TCR diversity in tumors.

Three rounds of nested PCR, following a modified ARM-PCR protocol, produced the TCRbeta library. TCRdb recomputed calls from the multiplex PCR reads with MiXCR, one row per CDR3 protein. Among about 75,000 distinct CDR3 sequences listed, nearly 70% were seen once. The CDR3 sequence is 19 residues long. Germline V gives CDR1 MGHRA, CDR2 YSYEKL. V lost 3 bases to trimming and J lost 3 bases; unmatched junction nucleotides: 12. The template was RNA from unsorted bulk tissue. More than 3 cm separated this lung sample from the edge of the tumor. Newly diagnosed lung cancer patients had thoracic surgery in China, August–late 2014, without prior chemotherapy. A note on this clonotype: Its antigen is not identified.

This chain links TRBV4-1 with TRBJ2-1; 12 bases map to TRBD2. Sequencing input: distant non-tumor lung tissue. This TCR was sampled from a woman in her forties or fifties with non-small cell lung cancer. CDR3 loop: CASSHLGLAGGNHYNEQFF. CDR3 nucleotide sequence: TGCGCCAGCAGCCACCTGGGGCTAGCGGGAGGGAACCACTACAATGAGCAGTTCTTC.